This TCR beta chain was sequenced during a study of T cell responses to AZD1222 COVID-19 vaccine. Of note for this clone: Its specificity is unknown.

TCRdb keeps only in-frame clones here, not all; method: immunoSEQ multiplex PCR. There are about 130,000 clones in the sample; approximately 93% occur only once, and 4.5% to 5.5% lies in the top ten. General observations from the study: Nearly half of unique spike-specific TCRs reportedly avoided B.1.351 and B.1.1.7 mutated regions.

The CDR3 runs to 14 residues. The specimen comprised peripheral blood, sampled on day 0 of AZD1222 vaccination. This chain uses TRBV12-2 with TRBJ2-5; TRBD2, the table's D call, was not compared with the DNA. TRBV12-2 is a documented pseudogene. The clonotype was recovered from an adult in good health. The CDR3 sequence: CASRPLRLEETQYF. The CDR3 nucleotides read TGTGCAAGTCGACCTTTGAGACTAGAAGAGACCCAGTACTTC.